The present T cell receptor (beta chain) was sequenced within a study of cytomegalovirus exposure and HLA in healthy donors. The study's findings and limits: Rarity marked most TCR sequences, yet some public TCRs occurred in many donors. Common viral pathogens (according to a later analysis) appeared linked to several of the most significant clusters.

The CDR3 spans 13 residues. V was pared by 6 bases and J by 9 bases, with 19 bases between. Germline V gives CDR1 SQVTM, CDR2 ANQGSEA. A remark on this clone: Its target is not known.

The study ran its PCR with 60 Vbeta and 13 Jbeta primers. In the original processing: A later analysis counted roughly 74 million unique TCR beta chains, 9.5 million to 13 million shared. Generated by immunoSEQ multiplex PCR, the TCRdb table keeps only in-frame clones and is missing some. That table is the source of V, J and clone size, and D and trimming were worked out from the DNA. The sample holds tens of thousands of clones; 65% to 70% are singletons and the top ten take roughly a fifth. The sequence was obtained from a middle-aged man in good health and CMV-seropositive. Sequencing was done on a sample of PBMCs. This chain uses TRBV29-1 with TRBJ2-3; D possibly corresponds to TRBD2 (6 bases). The CDR3 DNA is TGCAGCGTCCTAGCTGGAGGGGAGGCAACGCAGTATTTT. Translated: CSVLAGGEATQYF.